The entry below describes one TCR beta chain. Antigen unknown. Next came a second PCR, run for 7 to 11 cycles, which used a sample-barcoded 5' primer along with a J-beta primer mix. All cDNA molecules were each tagged by a template-switch adaptor with 12 random nucleotides. All samples gave at least 2.5 million CDR3-containing paired-end reads. TCRdb independently ran MiXCR on the 5' RACE reads; one entry per CDR3 protein. The data contain 550,000 to 800,000 distinct CDR3 sequences, around 20% of them seen just once; the ten biggest clones take up 3% to 4.5%. These data belong to a study of blood T cells in healthy people across ages. Study overall: Template switching retrieved approximately one barcoded beta molecule for each two T cells. Notes on the study in general: Diversity of TCR beta per million T cells declined in a roughly linear way with age.

Germline V gene lookup returns CDR1 SGHTA and CDR2 FQGNSA. The CDR3 spans 13 residues. V was pared by 6 bases and J by 11 bases, with 8 bases of the junction left unmatched. The clonotype comes from a man aged 65 to 85 in good health. The chain combines TRBV7-2 with TRBJ1-4, with 8 positions matching TRBD1. What was sequenced was blood. The CDR3 nucleotides read TGTGCCAGCAGTTTGACAGGGGACGGGAAACTGTTTTTT. It translates to CASSLTGDGKLFF.